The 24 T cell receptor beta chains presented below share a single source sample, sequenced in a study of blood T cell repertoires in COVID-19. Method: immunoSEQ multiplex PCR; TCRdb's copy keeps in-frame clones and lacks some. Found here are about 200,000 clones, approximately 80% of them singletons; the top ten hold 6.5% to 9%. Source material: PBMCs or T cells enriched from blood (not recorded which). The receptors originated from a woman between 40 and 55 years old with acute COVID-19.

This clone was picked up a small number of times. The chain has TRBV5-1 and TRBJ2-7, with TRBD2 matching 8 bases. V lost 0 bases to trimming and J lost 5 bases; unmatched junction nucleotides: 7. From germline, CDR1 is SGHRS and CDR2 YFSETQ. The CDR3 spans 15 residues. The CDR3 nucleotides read TGCGCCAGCAGCTTGGTTGGGAGCGGGAGAGACGAGCAGTACTTC. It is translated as CASSLVGSGRDEQYF.

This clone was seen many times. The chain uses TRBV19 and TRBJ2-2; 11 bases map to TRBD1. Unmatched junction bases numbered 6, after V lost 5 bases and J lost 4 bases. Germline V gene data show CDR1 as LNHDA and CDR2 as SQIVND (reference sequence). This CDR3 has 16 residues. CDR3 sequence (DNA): TGTGCCAGTAGTTCAGGACAGGGGGCGGGCACCGGGGAGCTGTTTTTT. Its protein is CASSSGQGAGTGELFF.

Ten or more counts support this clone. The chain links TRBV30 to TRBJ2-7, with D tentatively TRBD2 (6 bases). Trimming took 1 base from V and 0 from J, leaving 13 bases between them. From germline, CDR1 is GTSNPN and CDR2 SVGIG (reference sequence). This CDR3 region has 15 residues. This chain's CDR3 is CAWSGDLIFSYEQYF. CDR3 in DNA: TGTGCCTGGAGTGGGGACTTAATCTTCTCCTACGAGCAGTACTTC.

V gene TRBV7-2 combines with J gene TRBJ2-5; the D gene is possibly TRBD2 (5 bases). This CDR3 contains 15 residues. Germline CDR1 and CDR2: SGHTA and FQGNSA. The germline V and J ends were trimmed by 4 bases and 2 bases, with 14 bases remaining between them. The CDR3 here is CASSSSRLRQETQYF. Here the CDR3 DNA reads TGTGCCAGCAGCTCTTCGAGACTACGACAAGAGACCCAGTACTTC. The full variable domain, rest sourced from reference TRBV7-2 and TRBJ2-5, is GAGVSQSPSNKVTEKGKDVELRCDPISGHTALYWYRQSLGQGLEFLIYFQGNSAPDKSGLPSDRFSAERTGGSVSTLTIQRTQQEDSAVYLCASSSSRLRQETQYFGPGTRLLVL.

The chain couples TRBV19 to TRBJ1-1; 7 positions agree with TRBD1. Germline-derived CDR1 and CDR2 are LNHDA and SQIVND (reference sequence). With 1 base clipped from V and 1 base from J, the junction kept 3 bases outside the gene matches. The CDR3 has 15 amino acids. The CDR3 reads CASSIGPGGNTEAFF. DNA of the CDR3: TGTGCCAGTAGTATAGGTCCAGGGGGGAACACTGAAGCTTTCTTT.

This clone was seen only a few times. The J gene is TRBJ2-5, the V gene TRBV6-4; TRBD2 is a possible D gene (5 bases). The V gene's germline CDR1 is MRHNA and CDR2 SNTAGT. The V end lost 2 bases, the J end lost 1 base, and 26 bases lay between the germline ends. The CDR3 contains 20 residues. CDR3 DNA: TGTGCCAGCAGTGACCCCTTGCCGGAGGATACCACCTACTTCCAAGAGACCCAGTACTTC. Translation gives CASSDPLPEDTTYFQETQYF.

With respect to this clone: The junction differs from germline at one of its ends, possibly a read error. The DNA for the CDR3 is TGTGCCATCACTGAGGGACAGTCAATAAACTATGGCTACACCTTC. Its translation is CAITEGQSINYGYTF. The chain links TRBV10-3 to TRBJ1-2; the match to TRBD1 covers 7 bases. CDR1 ENHRY and CDR2 SYGVKD come from the germline V gene. This CDR3 region has 15 residues.

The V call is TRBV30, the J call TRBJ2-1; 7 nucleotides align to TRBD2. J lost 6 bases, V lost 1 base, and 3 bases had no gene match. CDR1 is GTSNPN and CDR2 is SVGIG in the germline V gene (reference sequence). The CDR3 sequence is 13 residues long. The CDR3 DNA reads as TGTGCCTGGAGTGGCGGGAGTCTCAATGAGCAGTTCTTC. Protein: CAWSGGSLNEQFF. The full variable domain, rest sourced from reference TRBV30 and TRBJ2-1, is SQTIHQWPATLVQPVGSPLSLECTVEGTSNPNLYWYRQAAGRGLQLLFYSVGIGQISSEVPQNLSASRPQDRQFILSSKKLLLSDSGFYLCAWSGGSLNEQFFGPGTRLTVL.

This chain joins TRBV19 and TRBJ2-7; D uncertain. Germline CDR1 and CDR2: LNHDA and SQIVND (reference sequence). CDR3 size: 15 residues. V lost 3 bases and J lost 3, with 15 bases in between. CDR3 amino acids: CASSISFRSFYEQYF. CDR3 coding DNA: TGTGCCAGTAGTATTTCGTTCAGATCCTTCTACGAGCAGTACTTC.

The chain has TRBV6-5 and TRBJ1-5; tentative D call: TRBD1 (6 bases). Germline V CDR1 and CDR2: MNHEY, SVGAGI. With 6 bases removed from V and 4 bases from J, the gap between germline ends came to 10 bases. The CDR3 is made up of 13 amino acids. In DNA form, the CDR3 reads TGTGCCAGCAGGAACACAGGGAATCAGCCCCAGCATTTT. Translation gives CASRNTGNQPQHF.

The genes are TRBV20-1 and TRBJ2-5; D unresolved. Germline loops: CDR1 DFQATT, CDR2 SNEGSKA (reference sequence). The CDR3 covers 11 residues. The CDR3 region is CSLTVQETQYF. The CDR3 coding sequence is TGCAGCCTTACAGTCCAAGAGACCCAGTACTTC.

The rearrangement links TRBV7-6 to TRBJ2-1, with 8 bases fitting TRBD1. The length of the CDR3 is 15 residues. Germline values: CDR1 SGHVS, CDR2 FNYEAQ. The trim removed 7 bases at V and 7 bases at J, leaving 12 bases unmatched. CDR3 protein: CASTPATQGANEQFF. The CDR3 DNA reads TGTGCCAGCACCCCGGCCACCCAGGGGGCAAATGAGCAGTTCTTC. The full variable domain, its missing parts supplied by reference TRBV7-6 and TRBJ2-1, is GAGVSQSPRYKVTKRGQDVALRCDPISGHVSLYWYRQALGQGPEFLTYFNYEAQQDKSGLPNDRFSAERPEGSISTLTIQRTEQRDSAMYRCASTPATQGANEQFFGPGTRLTVL.

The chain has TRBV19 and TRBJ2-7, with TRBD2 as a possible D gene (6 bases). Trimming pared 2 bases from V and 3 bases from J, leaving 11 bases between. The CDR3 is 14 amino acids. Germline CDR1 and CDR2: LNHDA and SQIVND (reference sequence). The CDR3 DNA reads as TGTGCCAGTAGTATAAGCGGGTTGGTCTACGAGCAGTACTTC. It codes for CASSISGLVYEQYF.

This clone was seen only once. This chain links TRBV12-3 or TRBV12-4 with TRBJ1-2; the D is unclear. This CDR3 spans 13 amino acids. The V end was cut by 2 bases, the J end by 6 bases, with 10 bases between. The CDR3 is CASSLTGRNGYTF. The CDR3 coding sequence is TGTGCCAGCAGTTTAACGGGAAGGAATGGCTACACCTTC.

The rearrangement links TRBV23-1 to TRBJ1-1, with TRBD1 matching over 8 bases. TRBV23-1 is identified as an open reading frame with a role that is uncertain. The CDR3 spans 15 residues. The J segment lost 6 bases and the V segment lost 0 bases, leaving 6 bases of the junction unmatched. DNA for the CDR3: TGCGCCAGCAGTCAATCCGGCAGGGGGCGCGCTGAAGCTTTCTTT. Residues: CASSQSGRGRAEAFF.

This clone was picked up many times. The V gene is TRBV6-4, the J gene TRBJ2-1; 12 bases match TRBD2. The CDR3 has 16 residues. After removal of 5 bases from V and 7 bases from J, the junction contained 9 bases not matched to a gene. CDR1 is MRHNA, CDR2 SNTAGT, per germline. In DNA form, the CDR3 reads TGTGCCAGCAGTTCATCGTCCGGGACTAGCGGGAATGAGCAGTTCTTC. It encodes CASSSSSGTSGNEQFF.

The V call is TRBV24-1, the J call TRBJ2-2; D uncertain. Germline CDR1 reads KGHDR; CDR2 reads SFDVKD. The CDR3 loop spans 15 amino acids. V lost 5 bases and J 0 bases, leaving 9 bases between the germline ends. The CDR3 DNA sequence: TGTGCCACCAGTGGCGACAATCCGAACACCGGGGAGCTGTTTTTT. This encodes CATSGDNPNTGELFF.

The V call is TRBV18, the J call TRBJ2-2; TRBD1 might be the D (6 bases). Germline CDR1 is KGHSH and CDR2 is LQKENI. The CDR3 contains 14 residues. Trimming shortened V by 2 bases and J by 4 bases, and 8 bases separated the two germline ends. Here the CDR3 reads CASSPKGGTGELFF. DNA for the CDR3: TGTGCCAGCTCACCAAAAGGGGGCACCGGGGAGCTGTTTTTT.

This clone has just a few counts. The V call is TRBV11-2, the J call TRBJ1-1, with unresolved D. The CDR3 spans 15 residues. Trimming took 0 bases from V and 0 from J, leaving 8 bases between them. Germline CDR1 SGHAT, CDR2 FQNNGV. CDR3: CASSLDSYMNTEAFF. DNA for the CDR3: TGTGCCAGCAGCTTAGACAGTTATATGAACACTGAAGCTTTCTTT.

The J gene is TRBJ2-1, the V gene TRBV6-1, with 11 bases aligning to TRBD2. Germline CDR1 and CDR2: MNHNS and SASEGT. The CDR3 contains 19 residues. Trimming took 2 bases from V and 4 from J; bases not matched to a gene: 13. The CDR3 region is CASSERFLAGGGLYNEQFF. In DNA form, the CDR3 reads TGTGCCAGCAGTGAAAGGTTCCTAGCGGGGGGAGGATTGTACAATGAGCAGTTCTTC.

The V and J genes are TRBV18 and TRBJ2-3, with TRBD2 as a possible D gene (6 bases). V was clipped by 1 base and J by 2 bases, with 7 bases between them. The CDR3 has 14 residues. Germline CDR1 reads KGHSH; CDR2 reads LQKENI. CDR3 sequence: CASSPRDFTDTQYF. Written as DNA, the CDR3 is TGTGCCAGCTCACCACGGGACTTCACAGATACGCAGTATTTT.

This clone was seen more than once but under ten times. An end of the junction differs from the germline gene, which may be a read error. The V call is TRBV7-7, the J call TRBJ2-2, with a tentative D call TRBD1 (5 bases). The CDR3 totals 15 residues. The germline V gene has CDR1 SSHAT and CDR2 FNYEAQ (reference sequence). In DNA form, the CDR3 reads TGTGCTAGCAGCTTAGAATCAGGGTCGGCCGGGGAGCTGTTTTTT. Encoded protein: CASSLESGSAGELFF. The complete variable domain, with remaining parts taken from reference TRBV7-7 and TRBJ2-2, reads GAGVSQSPRYKVTKRGQDVTLRCDPISSHATLYWYQQALGQGPEFLTYFNYEAQPDKSGLPSDRFSAERPEGSISTLTIQRTEQRDSAMYRCASSLESGSAGELFFGEGSRLTVL.

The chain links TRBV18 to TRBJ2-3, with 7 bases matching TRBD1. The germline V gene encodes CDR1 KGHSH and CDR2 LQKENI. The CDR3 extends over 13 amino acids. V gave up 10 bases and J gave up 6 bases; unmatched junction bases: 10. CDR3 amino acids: CATKETGYDTQYF. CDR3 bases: TGTGCCACTAAGGAGACAGGGTATGATACGCAGTATTTT.

Written as DNA, the CDR3 is TGTGCCAGCAGCCGGGACAGTTCAAATTCACCCCTCCACTTT. This sequence encodes CASSRDSSNSPLHF. This sequence joins TRBV27 and TRBJ1-6; 7 bases are a match to TRBD1. This CDR3 is 14 amino acids long. The germline gives CDR1 MNHEY, CDR2 SMNVEV (reference sequence). Trimming took 6 bases from V and 7 from J; bases not matched to a gene: 6.